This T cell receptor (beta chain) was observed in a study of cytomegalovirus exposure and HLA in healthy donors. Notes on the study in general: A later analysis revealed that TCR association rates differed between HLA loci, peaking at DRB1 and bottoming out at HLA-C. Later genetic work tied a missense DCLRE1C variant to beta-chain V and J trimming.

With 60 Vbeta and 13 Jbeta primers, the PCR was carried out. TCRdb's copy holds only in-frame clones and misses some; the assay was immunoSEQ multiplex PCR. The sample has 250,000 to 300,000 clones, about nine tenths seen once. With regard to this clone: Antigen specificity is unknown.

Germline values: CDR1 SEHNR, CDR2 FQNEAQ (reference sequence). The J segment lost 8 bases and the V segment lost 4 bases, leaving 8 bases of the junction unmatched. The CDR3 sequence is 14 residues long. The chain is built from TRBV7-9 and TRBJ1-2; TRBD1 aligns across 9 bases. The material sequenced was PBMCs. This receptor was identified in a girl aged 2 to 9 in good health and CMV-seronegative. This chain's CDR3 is CASSSGQGIWGYTF. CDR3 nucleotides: TGTGCCAGCAGCTCGGGACAGGGAATCTGGGGCTACACCTTC.